The next 22 T cell receptor beta chains were all read from a single sample in a study of PD-L1 blockade in urothelial cancer. Time point defined: pretreatment peripheral blood. Sequencing used immunoSEQ multiplex PCR; TCRdb keeps in-frame clones, though not all of them. This table has some 50,000 clones, 70% to 90% appearing once. Specimen: PBMCs, collected around atezolizumab (anti-PD-L1) treatment. Source of these receptors: a woman aged 60-70 years with urothelial cancer.

The rearrangement links TRBV2 to TRBJ2-5; TRBD2 aligns across 11 bases. CDR3 size: 17 residues. Germline trimming cut 4 bases from V and 5 bases from J; bases unmatched to any gene: 12. The germline CDR1 and CDR2 sequences are SNHLY and FYNNEI. The CDR3 loop reads CASSVSLAGGIRETQYF. In DNA form, the CDR3 reads TGTGCCAGCAGTGTAAGCCTAGCGGGGGGAATTAGGGAGACCCAGTACTTC.

This chain connects TRBV5-8 to TRBJ1-6; D ambiguous. The V and J ends lost 1 base and 0 bases respectively, with 11 bases between them. The CDR3 has 17 residues. Germline CDR1 is SGHTS and CDR2 is YDEGEE. The CDR3 DNA follows: TGTGCCAGCAGCTTGAGCGGTAGGAGCTCCTATAATTCACCCCTCCACTTT. Protein sequence: CASSLSGRSSYNSPLHF.

This clone has only one observation. The chain uses TRBV5-1 and TRBJ2-1; 7 bases are a match to TRBD2. Germline trimming cut 3 bases from V and 3 bases from J; bases unmatched to any gene: 9. Germline V gene data show CDR1 as SGHRS and CDR2 as YFSETQ. The CDR3 is 16 amino acids. The DNA of the CDR3 is TGCGCCAGCAGCTCCCTGAGTGGGGGGGTCTACAATGAGCAGTTCTTC. Protein product: CASSSLSGGVYNEQFF.

The chain carries TRBV5-1 and TRBJ2-3, with 8 bases aligning to TRBD2. This CDR3 contains 16 residues. CDR1 is SGHRS, CDR2 YFSETQ, per germline. Trimming removed 2 bases from V and 3 bases from J; junction bases left unmatched: 8. The CDR3 reads CASSFGAGVSTDTQYF. CDR3 sequence (DNA): TGCGCCAGCAGCTTCGGAGCGGGAGTTTCGACAGATACGCAGTATTTT.

The chain couples TRBV20-1 to TRBJ1-2, with D maybe TRBD1 (6 bases). Germline V gene lookup returns CDR1 DFQATT and CDR2 SNEGSKA (reference sequence). V was trimmed by 3 bases and J by 4 bases, leaving 6 bases between them. The CDR3 contains 11 residues. CDR3 region: CSARDSYGYTF. The DNA for the CDR3 is TGCAGTGCTAGGGACAGCTATGGCTACACCTTC.

The DNA of the CDR3 is TGTGCCAGAAGCCCAAGACTAGCGGGCCTACGGACGGGGGCCAACGTCCTGACTTTC. This translates into CARSPRLAGLRTGANVLTF. The gene calls are TRBV7-5 and TRBJ2-6; the D segment call TRBD2 is taken from the table without a DNA check. TRBV7-5 is shown as a pseudogene. There are 19 residues in the CDR3.

The V call is TRBV29-1, the J call TRBJ2-3, with 9 bases fitting TRBD2. Looked up from germline, CDR1 is SQVTM and CDR2 is ANQGSEA. V shed 7 bases and J 2 bases; nucleotides not matched to a gene: 4. The CDR3 runs 13 residues. The CDR3 reads CSALAGNTDTQYF. CDR3 DNA sequence: TGCAGCGCCCTAGCGGGAAACACAGATACGCAGTATTTT.

V is TRBV27 and J is TRBJ1-5; no clear D gene. V gave up 2 bases and J gave up 7 bases, with 9 bases separating them. The CDR3 spans 13 residues. Germline CDR1 is MNHEY and CDR2 is SMNVEV (reference sequence). Here the CDR3 DNA reads TGTGCCAGCAGTTTAACCCGACACCAGCCCCAGCATTTT. Its translation is CASSLTRHQPQHF.

About this clone: Within the sample, other DNA sequences also encode this same CDR3. The chain links TRBV19 to TRBJ1-1; TRBD1 is a possible D gene (5 bases). The CDR3 loop spans 13 amino acids. Trimming took off 3 bases at V and 1 base at J, with 6 bases between the two ends. CDR1 and CDR2 from the germline V gene are LNHDA and SQIVND (reference sequence). The CDR3 protein is CASSIGQNTEAFF. The CDR3 nucleotides are TGTGCCAGTAGTATCGGACAGAACACTGAAGCTTTCTTT.

The chain uses TRBV15 and TRBJ1-4; D not certain. Trimming stripped 3 bases from V and 0 bases from J, with 14 bases between. The germline CDR1 and CDR2 sequences are LNHNV and YYDKDF (reference sequence). CDR3 length: 17 residues. The CDR3 nucleotides are TGTGCCACCAGCAGGGGCGGGCAGAGAGCAACTAATGAAAAACTGTTTTTT. This codes for CATSRGGQRATNEKLFF.

The count of this clone is one. The chain recombines TRBV7-2 with TRBJ2-2; D is possibly TRBD2 (7 bases). Germline V gives CDR1 SGHTA, CDR2 FQGNSA. This CDR3 region has 17 residues. The V end lost 5 bases, the J end lost 6 bases, and 22 bases lay between the germline ends. CDR3 DNA: TGTGCCAGCAGCCGAGGTTCACTAGGGGGGGCGGCCGGGGAGCTGTTTTTT. Its translation is CASSRGSLGGAAGELFF.

The chain employs TRBV6-5 and TRBJ2-7; D may be TRBD2 (5 bases). The germline gives CDR1 MNHEY, CDR2 SVGAGI. The germline V and J ends were trimmed by 2 bases and 4 bases, with 12 bases remaining between them. The CDR3 is 14 residues long. As DNA, the CDR3 is TGTGCCAGCAGTTACCGGACTCCCAGTTACGAGCAGTACTTC. As protein: CASSYRTPSYEQYF.

V gene TRBV2 combines with J gene TRBJ2-5; TRBD1 is a possible D gene (6 bases). The CDR3 has 12 residues. Trimming cost V 8 bases and J 2 bases, with 9 bases left between them. In germline, CDR1 is SNHLY, CDR2 FYNNEI. CDR3 sequence (DNA): TGTGCCAGCCGGGACAATCAAGAGACCCAGTACTTC. This sequence encodes CASRDNQETQYF.

J is TRBJ2-7 and V is TRBV2; 9 nucleotides agree with TRBD1. Per germline, CDR1 SNHLY and CDR2 FYNNEI. This CDR3 region has 12 residues. Trimming cost V 9 bases and J 2 bases; bases outside gene matches: 2. The CDR3 reads CARGDRAYEQYF. The CDR3 DNA follows: TGTGCCAGGGGGGACAGGGCCTACGAGCAGTACTTC. Variable domain in full (rest from reference TRBV2 and TRBJ2-7): EPEVTQTPSHQVTQMGQEVILRCVPISNHLYFYWYRQILGQKVEFLVSFYNNEISEKSEIFDDQFSVERPDGSNFTLKIRSTKLEDSAMYFCARGDRAYEQYFGPGTRLTVT.

The chain links TRBV29-1 to TRBJ2-3; the D gene is possibly TRBD2 (6 bases). Germline assignment: CDR1 SQVTM and CDR2 ANQGSEA. Trimming shortened V by 8 bases and J by 0 bases, and 12 bases separated the two germline ends. The CDR3 contains 13 residues. CDR3 coding DNA: TGCAGCCACGGGGGATCTAGCACAGATACGCAGTATTTT. As protein: CSHGGSSTDTQYF.

The rearrangement links TRBV7-8 to TRBJ2-1, with TRBD2 identical over 12 bases. Losses at the gene ends were 0 bases for V and 1 base for J; bases not matched to a gene: 10. Germline V gives CDR1 SGHVS, CDR2 FQNEAQ. The CDR3 length is 20 residues. CDR3 nucleotide sequence: TGTGCCAGCAGCTTAGCGCTAGCGGGGGGGCATATGTGGTCCTACAATGAGCAGTTCTTC. Protein sequence: CASSLALAGGHMWSYNEQFF.

This clone appeared a single time. The genes are TRBV11-3 and TRBJ2-1, with 8 bases matching TRBD2. Germline loops: CDR1 SGHNT, CDR2 YENEEA. The CDR3 runs 17 residues. J was trimmed by 7 bases and V by 3 bases; bases with no gene match: 14. The CDR3 nucleotides read TGTGCCAGCAGCTTTTATCGGGGGGGCGCAGGCAAGAATGAGCAGTTCTTC. Translated, it gives CASSFYRGGAGKNEQFF.

The chain combines TRBV9 with TRBJ2-1; TRBD2 matches at 12 bases. V was pared by 4 bases and J by 8 bases, with 10 bases of the junction left unmatched. Germline CDR1 is SGDLS and CDR2 is YYNGEE. CDR3 length equals 16 residues. The CDR3 sequence: CASSLRLAGEVYEQFF. The CDR3 coding sequence is TGTGCCAGCAGCTTGAGACTAGCGGGAGAGGTTTATGAGCAGTTCTTC.

The chain uses TRBV5-4 and TRBJ2-1; TRBD2 aligns across 10 bases. Germline V gives CDR1 SGHNT, CDR2 YYREEE (reference sequence). Germline trimming cut 4 bases from V and 7 bases from J; bases unmatched to any gene: 8. The CDR3 contains 15 residues. CDR3 sequence reads: CASSTSGGASNEQFF. CDR3 nucleotide sequence: TGTGCCAGCAGCACCAGCGGGGGGGCTTCGAATGAGCAGTTCTTC.

The chain combines TRBV4-3 with TRBJ1-2; D is ambiguous. This CDR3 is 17 amino acids long. The V and J ends lost 0 bases and 8 bases respectively, with 22 bases between them. Per germline, CDR1 LGHNA and CDR2 YSLEER. For the CDR3, the DNA is TGCGCCAGCAGCCAAGAGAGCGGGCCCTCTATCCGGGGAGGCTACACCTTC. Translated: CASSQESGPSIRGGYTF.

Here the CDR3 DNA reads TGTGCCAGCAGTTCCCCACCCGTCGGGGTTACTGAAGCTTTCTTT. It specifies CASSSPPVGVTEAFF. This chain joins TRBV28 and TRBJ1-1; D is ambiguous. The V and J ends lost 4 bases and 5 bases respectively, with 17 bases between them. The germline V gene encodes CDR1 MDHEN and CDR2 SYDVKM. This CDR3 has 15 amino acids.

The chain links TRBV7-2 to TRBJ1-1; 7 nucleotides align to TRBD1. V lost 4 bases and J lost 6; bases outside the gene matches: 8. This CDR3 is built from 14 residues. Germline CDR1 is SGHTA and CDR2 is FQGNSA. The CDR3 bases are TGTGCCAGCAGCTCTGAAGGGGGCCGTGCTGAAGCTTTCTTT. It codes for CASSSEGGRAEAFF.